Listed here are 9 T cell receptor beta chains from one sample, sequenced in a study of T cells in Graves' hyperthyroidism and ophthalmopathy. The TCR beta CDR3 regions underwent amplification using RNA transcripts as the source. Researchers ran a first-round RT-PCR on the TCR CDR3 using the HTBI primer set. TCRdb re-derived calls from the multiplex PCR reads in MiXCR, one entry per CDR3 protein. The data contain fewer than 750,000 distinct CDR3 sequences, roughly 14% of them singletons. The specimen sequenced was blood. Every receptor here comes from a woman aged 45 to 65 with Graves' ophthalmopathy.

This clonotype has a handful of counts. The gene calls are TRBV20-1 and TRBJ2-7; D not certain. This CDR3 region has 13 residues. Germline CDR1 DFQATT, CDR2 SNEGSKA (reference sequence). V was pared by 5 bases and J by 1 base, with 12 bases between. The CDR3 loop is CSARLPQSYEQYF. The CDR3 DNA sequence: TGCAGTGCTCGTCTTCCCCAGTCCTACGAGCAGTACTTC.

This clonotype showed up many times. The chain carries TRBV28 and TRBJ1-4; 7 nucleotides line up with TRBD1. The CDR3 sequence is 17 residues long. Germline V CDR1 and CDR2: MDHEN, SYDVKM. V dropped 5 bases and J dropped 0; count of bases not matched to a gene: 9. CDR3 sequence reads: CASSLRTGIATNEKLFF. In nucleotides, the CDR3 is TGTGCCAGCAGTCTACGGACAGGAATTGCAACTAATGAAAAACTGTTTTTT.

This rearrangement joins TRBV29-1 to TRBJ2-6; no clear D. V was trimmed by 5 bases and J by 1 base, leaving 18 bases between them. CDR1 is SQVTM, CDR2 ANQGSEA, per germline. This CDR3 is built from 17 residues. CDR3 residues: CSVRPHENGSGANVLTF. The CDR3 DNA reads as TGCAGCGTTAGACCCCATGAGAATGGATCTGGGGCCAACGTCCTGACTTTC. The entire variable domain, with the rest obtained from reference TRBV29-1 and TRBJ2-6, is as follows: SAVISQKPSRDICQRGTSLTIQCQVDSQVTMMFWYRQQPGQSLTLIATANQGSEATYESGFVIDKFPISRPNLTFSTLTVSNMSPEDSSIYLCSVRPHENGSGANVLTFGAGSRLTVL.

Ten or more counts support this clonotype. The chain joins TRBV18 to TRBJ1-1; TRBD1 might be the D (5 bases). This CDR3 contains 14 residues. V lost 0 bases, J lost 4 bases, and 9 bases lay in between. In germline, CDR1 is KGHSH, CDR2 LQKENI. In nucleotides, the CDR3 is TGTGCCAGCTCACCACCGGACAAGCGCACTGAAGCTTTCTTT. This sequence encodes CASSPPDKRTEAFF.

There are a few counts of this clonotype. V usage is TRBV9 and J usage is TRBJ2-2; a possible D gene is TRBD1 (6 bases). V lost 4 bases, J lost 1 base, and 14 bases lay in between. Germline CDR1 and CDR2: SGDLS and YYNGEE. CDR3 size: 16 residues. CDR3 region: CASSTTRQENTGELFF. Written as DNA, the CDR3 is TGTGCCAGCAGCACCACACGACAGGAGAACACCGGGGAGCTGTTTTTT.

The CDR3, as DNA: TGTGCCAGCAGCTTAACAGGGGGCAGAAACTATGGCTACACCTTC. Its protein product is CASSLTGGRNYGYTF. V is TRBV7-2 and J is TRBJ1-2, with 9 bases that match TRBD1. CDR3 size: 15 residues. The germline V gene encodes CDR1 SGHTA and CDR2 FQGNSA. The J segment lost 2 bases and the V segment lost 2 bases, leaving 3 bases of the junction unmatched.

Of note for this clonotype: A much bigger clone sits one base away, suggesting this may be a read error. The V call is TRBV30, the J call TRBJ2-7; 9 bases agree with TRBD1. Germline loops: CDR1 GTSNPN, CDR2 SVGIG (reference sequence). Unmatched junction bases numbered 8, after V lost 6 bases and J lost 2 bases. This CDR3 is built from 14 residues. The CDR3 nucleotides are TGTGCCTGCCCTGTGACAGGGGGAGCCTACGAGCAGTACTTC. It specifies CACPVTGGAYEQYF.

This clonotype appeared many times. A read error may produce the germline difference seen at one junction end. V gene TRBV7-7 combines with J gene TRBJ2-1; no firm D call. The CDR3 spans 13 residues. CDR1 SSHAT and CDR2 FNYEAQ come from the germline V gene (reference sequence). The CDR3 DNA reads as TGTGCTAGCAGCTTAGAGGTAATTGGAGAGCAGTTCTTC. As protein: CASSLEVIGEQFF.

This clonotype was seen ten or more times. V usage is TRBV7-2 and J usage is TRBJ1-5; 8 nucleotides agree with TRBD1. CDR3 length: 15 residues. The germline gives CDR1 SGHTA, CDR2 FQGNSA. V lost 3 bases and J lost 4; bases outside the gene matches: 5. The CDR3 DNA follows: TGTGCCAGCAGCTTGACAGGGGTCTCAAATCAGCCCCAGCATTTT. This encodes CASSLTGVSNQPQHF.